One and the same sample provided the 27 T cell receptor beta chains below, sequenced in a study of tumor and adjacent non-tumor tissue in lung cancer (dated by TCRdb to the late 2010s). RNA was isolated from bulk, unsorted tissue, and RNA quality was assessed with a NanoDrop ND-1000 and an Agilent 2100. Libraries were built with multiplex PCR. Sequencer: Illumina HiSeq 2500. Following protocols modified from ARM-PCR, the researchers constructed TCRbeta libraries through three rounds of nested PCR with primers (Table S4). TCRdb trimmed public reads at Q25 via fastp, called clones via MiXCR and kept in-frame beta chains. Each entry is one CDR3 protein sequence, shown with its most common DNA and genes. The sample yields 65,000 to 90,000 distinct CDR3 sequences; 80% to 85% were counted once. Of the sample, 13% is held by the ten largest clones. What was sequenced was lung tumor tissue. Receptors originate from a woman in her fifties or sixties with non-small cell lung cancer.

Notes on this clonotype: A read error is possible here, since a much larger clone lies one base away. The chain carries TRBV10-3 and TRBJ2-7; no definite D call. Trimming removed 6 bases from V and 4 bases from J, with 13 bases in between. CDR1 is ENHRY and CDR2 is SYGVKD in the germline V gene. The CDR3 covers 13 residues. CDR3 bases: TGTGCCATCAGAGGGCGGTCGCAATACGAGCAGTACTTC. This sequence encodes CAIRGRSQYEQYF.

About this clonotype: The junction departs from the called germline gene at one end, perhaps through a read error. V gene TRBV11-2 combines with J gene TRBJ2-2, with D possibly TRBD1 on 6 matching bases. Germline assignment: CDR1 SGHAT and CDR2 FQNNGV. CDR3 size: 14 residues. The CDR3 bases are TGTGCCACTAGCAAAAACTGGGACACCCGGGAGCTGTTTTTT. It is translated as CATSKNWDTRELFF.

With regard to this clonotype: Lacking the conserved final phenylalanine or tryptophan, this CDR3 likely reflects a read error. This chain connects TRBV20-1 to TRBJ2-7, with D maybe TRBD1 (6 bases). The CDR3 is 18 residues long. V was cut by 2 bases and J by 4 bases, with 27 bases left in between. Germline V CDR1 and CDR2: DFQATT, SNEGSKA (reference sequence). CDR3 sequence: CSARREVGIRGVSYEQYS. As DNA, the CDR3 is TGCAGTGCTAGAAGGGAAGTGGGGATCAGGGGTGTATCATACGAGCAGTACTCC.

This clonotype has a single count. The chain combines TRBV6-5 with TRBJ1-4; 9 bases align to TRBD1. With V trimmed by 6 bases and J by 10 bases, 9 bases remained unmatched. CDR1 and CDR2 from the germline V gene are MNHEY and SVGAGI. The CDR3 consists of 14 residues. This chain's CDR3 is CASRTGGGDGKLFF. The CDR3 nucleotides read TGTGCCAGCAGGACAGGGGGTGGGGATGGAAAACTGTTTTTT.

A remark on this clonotype: At one end the junction does not follow the germline gene, possibly because of a read error. This sequence joins TRBV6-1 and TRBJ2-1, with D unresolved. This CDR3 has 14 residues. Germline lookup yields CDR1 MNHNS and CDR2 SASEGT. For the CDR3, the DNA is TGTACCAGCAAAGCGACTCTCTCCTACAATGAGCAGTTCTTC. Its translation is CTSKATLSYNEQFF.

The V gene is TRBV20-1, the J gene TRBJ2-2; D uncertain. The CDR3 extends over 14 amino acids. Germline V CDR1 and CDR2: DFQATT, SNEGSKA (reference sequence). In DNA, the CDR3 is TGCAATTCTAGAGACCCAGCAGGTTCCGGGGAGCTGTTTTTT. Its translation: CNSRDPAGSGELFF.

Concerning this clonotype: The germline gene is not matched at one end of the junction; a read error may be the cause. The gene calls are TRBV11-2 and TRBJ2-1; D might be TRBD1 (6 bases). Germline V gene lookup returns CDR1 SGHAT and CDR2 FQNNGV. CDR3 size: 12 residues. In nucleotides, the CDR3 is TGTGTCAGCAGATTGGGACACTACCGGCAGTTCTTC. Its protein product is CVSRLGHYRQFF.

In its sample, this clonotype was seen once. The junction differs from germline at one of its ends, possibly a read error. The V and J genes are TRBV12-3 or TRBV12-4 and TRBJ2-1; 10 bases line up with TRBD2. The CDR3 spans 11 residues. The CDR3 protein is CASSFISGRNF. The CDR3 DNA sequence: TGTGCCAGTAGTTTTATTAGCGGGAGGAACTTC.

This clonotype showed up just a few times. One junction end does not reproduce the germline sequence, and a read error may be involved. The chain uses TRBV20-1 and TRBJ1-3, with TRBD1 as a possible D gene (5 bases). Germline CDR1 DFQATT, CDR2 SNEGSKA (reference sequence). CDR3 length: 15 residues. CDR3 residues: CSTSAGTVSGNTIYF. CDR3 DNA: TGCAGTACTAGCGCAGGGACTGTGTCTGGAAACACCATATATTTT.

Comment on this clonotype: A junction end diverges from the germline sequence, so it may reflect a read error. The rearrangement links TRBV28 to TRBJ2-7; perhaps TRBD1 as D (5 bases). Germline lookup yields CDR1 MDHEN and CDR2 SYDVKM. The CDR3 is 14 amino acids. DNA for the CDR3: TGTGCAAGCAGTTTAAATCAGGGATTCTGCGAGCAGTACTTC. Its protein is CASSLNQGFCEQYF.

V and J are TRBV20-1 and TRBJ2-1; D is unresolved. The V end was cut by 6 bases, the J end by 3 bases, with 9 bases between. Germline loops: CDR1 DFQATT, CDR2 SNEGSKA (reference sequence). This CDR3 has 12 residues. CDR3 DNA sequence: TGCAGTGCCATGCTTATCTACAATGAGCAGTTCTTC. Its translation is CSAMLIYNEQFF.

This clonotype was seen a single time. The junction departs from the called germline gene at one end, perhaps through a read error. The chain has TRBV6-5 and TRBJ1-3; D not certain. The CDR3 totals 15 residues. Per the germline V gene, CDR1 is MNHEY and CDR2 is SVGAGI. CDR3 DNA sequence: TGTGCCATCAGTTTTACCGGGCCAAAATGCCGCACCATATATTTT. Residues: CAISFTGPKCRTIYF.

With regard to this clonotype: Its ends do not fully match the called genes, so a read error is possible. The V and J genes are TRBV24-1 and TRBJ1-2; D possibly corresponds to TRBD1 (6 bases). Germline V gene data show CDR1 as KGHDR and CDR2 as SFDVKD. The CDR3 extends over 15 amino acids. The CDR3 protein is CDTSDPGTPVYGYTF. CDR3 sequence (DNA): TGTGACACTAGTGATCCCGGGACACCCGTTTATGGTTACACCTTC.

This clonotype occurred a few times. The junction does not match germline at one end; this may be a read error. The rearrangement links TRBV4-2 to TRBJ2-2; D might be TRBD2 (5 bases). From germline, CDR1 is LGHNA and CDR2 YNFKEQ. The CDR3 has 13 residues. The CDR3, as DNA: TGTGCCAGCAGACAAGATGGCACCGGGGAGTTGTTTTTT. This codes for CASRQDGTGELFF.

To note about this clonotype: Here the CDR3 omits its conserved ending phenylalanine or tryptophan, so a read error is the likely source. V and J are TRBV20-1 and TRBJ1-2, with unresolved D. V was clipped by 3 bases and J by 9 bases, with 8 bases between them. The CDR3 consists of 10 residues. Germline V gene sequence: CDR1 DFQATT, CDR2 SNEGSKA (reference sequence). The CDR3 bases are TGCAGTGCTAGCGTCCGTAGCTACACCCTC. Translation: CSASVRSYTL.

Regarding this clonotype: Without the conserved terminal phenylalanine or tryptophan, this CDR3 likely stems from a read error. This chain connects TRBV29-1 to TRBJ2-3; the match to TRBD1 covers 8 bases. CDR1 and CDR2 from the germline V gene are SQVTM and ANQGSEA. There are 14 residues in the CDR3. Germline trimming cut 6 bases from V and 2 bases from J; bases unmatched to any gene: 7. This CDR3 is CSVRTGHLTDTQYL. The CDR3 DNA is TGCAGCGTGAGGACAGGGCATCTCACAGATACGCAGTATTTG.

For this clonotype: A much larger clone lies a single base off, so this may be a read error. The rearrangement uses TRBV24-1 and TRBJ2-3, with no clear D. The germline V gene has CDR1 KGHDR and CDR2 SFDVKD. CDR3 length: 16 amino acids. Trimming removed 4 bases at V and 5 bases at J, with 18 bases between. DNA of the CDR3: TGTGCCACCAGTGAAGCCCGCGGAAGGAATTTAGATACGCAGTATTTT. As protein: CATSEARGRNLDTQYF.

A word on this clonotype: One junction end does not reproduce the germline sequence, and a read error may be involved. The gene calls are TRBV20-1 and TRBJ2-1; TRBD2 aligns across 10 bases. CDR1 is DFQATT, CDR2 SNEGSKA, per germline (reference sequence). This CDR3 is 15 amino acids long. The CDR3: CSARAASGRWGKQFF. The DNA of the CDR3 is TGCAGTGCGAGAGCCGCTAGCGGGAGATGGGGTAAGCAGTTCTTC.

The rearrangement links TRBV13 to TRBJ2-7, with D maybe TRBD1 (6 bases). Germline-derived CDR1 and CDR2 are PRHDT and FYEKMQ (reference sequence). There are 12 residues in the CDR3. The germline V and J ends were trimmed by 6 bases and 13 bases, with 19 bases remaining between them. DNA for the CDR3: TGTGCCAGCAGACAGGGTGGTGACGAACATTACTTC. Protein sequence: CASRQGGDEHYF.

V and J are TRBV12-3 or TRBV12-4 and TRBJ2-1; D is possibly TRBD2 (6 bases). This CDR3 is 14 amino acids long. The CDR3 loop reads CTTCKGGTYNEQFF. The CDR3, as DNA: TGTACCACCTGTAAGGGAGGAACCTACAATGAGCAGTTCTTC.

In the case of this clonotype: A junction end diverges from the germline sequence, so it may reflect a read error. The chain employs TRBV20-1 and TRBJ2-1; 10 nucleotides match TRBD2. The germline gives CDR1 DFQATT, CDR2 SNEGSKA (reference sequence). This CDR3 is 15 amino acids long. Here the CDR3 reads CSARATSGIYNGQFF. The CDR3 DNA reads as TGCAGTGCTAGAGCAACTAGCGGGATCTACAATGGGCAGTTCTTC.

Note on this clonotype: A junction boundary mismatches the germline segment, possibly from a read error. This chain links TRBV20-1 with TRBJ2-7, with D unclear. This CDR3 is built from 14 residues. Germline V gives CDR1 DFQATT, CDR2 SNEGSKA (reference sequence). CDR3 in DNA: TGCAGTGCGGCACCTAACGGAACCCCCTACGAGCAGTATTTC. Amino acid sequence: CSAAPNGTPYEQYF.

With regard to this clonotype: A junction boundary mismatches the germline segment, possibly from a read error. This chain connects TRBV4-1 to TRBJ2-7; D gene uncertain. TRBJ2-1 matches the DNA end more closely, so the J call is doubtful. CDR3 size: 15 residues. Germline V gene data show CDR1 as MGHRA and CDR2 as YSYEKL. The CDR3 region has the DNA TGTGCCAGCAGCCAAGGAACCCATTCCTCCTACGAGCAGTTCTTC. The encoded protein is CASSQGTHSSYEQFF.

The chain is built from TRBV10-3 and TRBJ2-7; possibly TRBD2 for D (5 bases). Trimming stripped 4 bases from V and 4 bases from J, with 20 bases between. The CDR3 extends over 16 amino acids. Germline CDR1 is ENHRY and CDR2 is SYGVKD. The CDR3 DNA reads as TGTGCCATCAGTGGTAACCGGGGTAGTCCCGCTTACGAGCAGTACTTC. Protein product: CAISGNRGSPAYEQYF.

A word on this clonotype: A junction boundary mismatches the germline segment, possibly from a read error. J is TRBJ1-6 and V is TRBV20-1; possibly TRBD1 for D (5 bases). The CDR3 consists of 16 residues. Per germline, CDR1 DFQATT and CDR2 SNEGSKA (reference sequence). CDR3 bases: TGCAGTGCTAGAGATAATAGGGGCTCATATAATTCATCCCTCCACTTT. As protein: CSARDNRGSYNSSLHF.

As concerns this clonotype: An end of the junction differs from the germline gene, which may be a read error. V gene TRBV28 combines with J gene TRBJ2-3; 9 positions agree with TRBD1. The CDR3 spans 16 residues. Germline V CDR1 and CDR2: MDHEN, SYDVKM. The CDR3 is CSSSLGTGFSTDTQYF. The CDR3 bases are TGTTCCAGCAGTTTAGGGACAGGGTTTAGCACAGATACGCAATATTTT. Full variable domain (rest looked up from reference TRBV28 and TRBJ2-3): DVKVTQSSRYLVKRTGEKVFLECVQDMDHENMFWYRQDPGLGLRLIYFSYDVKMKEKGDIPEGYSVSREKKERFSLILESASTNQTSMYLCSSSLGTGFSTDTQYFGPGTRLTVL.

On this clonotype itself: The junction differs from germline at one of its ends, possibly a read error. This chain connects TRBV6-5 to TRBJ1-6; D gene unclear. The CDR3 is 14 amino acids. Germline loops: CDR1 MNHEY, CDR2 SVGAGI. CDR3 protein: CVSRPQRANSPLHF. The DNA for the CDR3 is TGTGTCAGCAGACCACAGAGGGCCAATTCACCCCTCCACTTT.